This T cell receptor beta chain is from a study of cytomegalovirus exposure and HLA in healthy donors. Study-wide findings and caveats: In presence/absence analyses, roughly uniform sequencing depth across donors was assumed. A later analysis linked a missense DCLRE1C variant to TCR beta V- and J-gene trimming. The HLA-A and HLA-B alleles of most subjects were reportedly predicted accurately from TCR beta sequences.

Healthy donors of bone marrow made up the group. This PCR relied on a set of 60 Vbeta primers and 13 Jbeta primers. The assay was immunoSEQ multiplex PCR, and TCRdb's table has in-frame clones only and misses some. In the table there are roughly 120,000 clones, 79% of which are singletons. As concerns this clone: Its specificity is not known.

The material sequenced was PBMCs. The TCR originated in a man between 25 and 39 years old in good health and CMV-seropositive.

Here the CDR3 DNA reads TGTGCCAGCAGCCCAAGGCGGGGGGGCTACTACGAGCAGTACTTC. Translation: CASSPRRGGYYEQYF. V and J are TRBV5-5 and TRBJ2-7; 9 bases are shared with TRBD2. This CDR3 region has 15 residues. V lost 4 bases and J lost 3; bases outside the gene matches: 8. Germline CDR1 SGHKS, CDR2 YYEKEE (reference sequence).